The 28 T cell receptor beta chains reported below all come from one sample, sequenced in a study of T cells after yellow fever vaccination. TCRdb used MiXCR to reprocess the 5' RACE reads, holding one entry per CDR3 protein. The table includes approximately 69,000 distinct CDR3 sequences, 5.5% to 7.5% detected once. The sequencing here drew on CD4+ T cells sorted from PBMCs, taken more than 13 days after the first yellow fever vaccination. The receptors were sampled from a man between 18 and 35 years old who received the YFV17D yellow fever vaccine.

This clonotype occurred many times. The CDR3 is CSGGTSSPLGEQFF. Written as DNA, the CDR3 is TGCAGCGGGGGGACTTCCTCCCCTCTTGGAGAGCAGTTCTTC. The V gene is TRBV29-1, the J gene TRBJ2-1, with a possible D match to TRBD2 (6 bases). The ends were cut back, 7 bases at V and 10 bases at J, with 23 bases in the middle. Germline V gene data show CDR1 as SQVTM and CDR2 as ANQGSEA. This CDR3 spans 14 amino acids.

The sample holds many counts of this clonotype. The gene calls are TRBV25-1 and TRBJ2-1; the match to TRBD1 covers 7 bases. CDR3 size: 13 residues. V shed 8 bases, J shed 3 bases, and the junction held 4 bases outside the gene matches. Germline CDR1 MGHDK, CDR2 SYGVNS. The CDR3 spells CASARTGYNEQFF. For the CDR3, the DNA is TGTGCCAGCGCAAGGACAGGCTACAATGAGCAGTTCTTC. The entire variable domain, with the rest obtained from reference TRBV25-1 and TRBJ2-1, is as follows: EADIYQTPRYLVIGTGKKITLECSQTMGHDKMYWYQQDPGMELHLIHYSYGVNSTEKGDLSSESTVSRIRTEHFPLTLESARPSHTSQYLCASARTGYNEQFFGPGTRLTVL.

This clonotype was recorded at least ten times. CDR3 DNA: TGTGCCAGCAGGCTCGACTATCCAACCTACAATGAGCAGTTCTTC. Residues: CASRLDYPTYNEQFF. The chain joins TRBV5-4 to TRBJ2-1; D is perhaps TRBD2 (5 bases). The ends were cut back, 5 bases at V and 2 bases at J, with 14 bases in the middle. Germline CDR1 is SGHNT and CDR2 is YYREEE (reference sequence). The CDR3 sequence is 15 residues long.

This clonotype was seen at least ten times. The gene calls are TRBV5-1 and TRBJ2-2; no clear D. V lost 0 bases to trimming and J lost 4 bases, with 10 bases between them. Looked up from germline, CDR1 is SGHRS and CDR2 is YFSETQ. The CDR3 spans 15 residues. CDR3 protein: CASSLAVGSTGELFF. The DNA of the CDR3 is TGCGCCAGCAGCTTGGCCGTAGGGTCCACCGGGGAGCTGTTTTTT.

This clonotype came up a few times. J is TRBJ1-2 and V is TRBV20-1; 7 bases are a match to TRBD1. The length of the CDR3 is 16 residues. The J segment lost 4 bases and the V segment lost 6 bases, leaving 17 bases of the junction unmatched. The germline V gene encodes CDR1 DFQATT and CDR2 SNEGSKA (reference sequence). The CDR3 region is CSAHRGSYGSRYGYTF. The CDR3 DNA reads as TGCAGTGCGCACAGGGGAAGTTATGGTTCACGCTATGGCTACACCTTC.

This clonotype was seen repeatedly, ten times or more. CDR3 region: CASSRRDGGEQYF. The DNA of the CDR3 is TGTGCCAGCAGTAGGCGCGATGGGGGCGAGCAGTACTTC. J is TRBJ2-7 and V is TRBV7-2; D possibly matches TRBD1 or TRBD2 (5 bases each). Germline V lookup: CDR1 SGHTA, CDR2 FQGNSA. This CDR3 has 13 residues. With 6 bases removed from V and 6 bases from J, the gap between germline ends came to 15 bases. The variable domain in full, with the rest retrieved from reference TRBV7-2 and TRBJ2-7, is GAGVSQSPSNKVTEKGKDVELRCDPISGHTALYWYRQSLGQGLEFLIYFQGNSAPDKSGLPSDRFSAERTGGSVSTLTIQRTQQEDSAVYLCASSRRDGGEQYFGPGTRLTVT.

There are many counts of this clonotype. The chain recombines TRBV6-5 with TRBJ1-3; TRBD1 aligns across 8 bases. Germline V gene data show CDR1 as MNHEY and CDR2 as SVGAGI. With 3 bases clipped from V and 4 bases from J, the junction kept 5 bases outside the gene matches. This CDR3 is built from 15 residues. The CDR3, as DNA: TGTGCCAGCAGTTATGGGCAGGGGGCGGGAAACACCATATATTTT. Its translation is CASSYGQGAGNTIYF.

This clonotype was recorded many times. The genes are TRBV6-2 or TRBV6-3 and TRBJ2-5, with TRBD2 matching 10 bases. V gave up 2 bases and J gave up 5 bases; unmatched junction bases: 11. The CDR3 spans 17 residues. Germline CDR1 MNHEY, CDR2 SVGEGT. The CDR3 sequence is CASSYPLSGGAAETQYF. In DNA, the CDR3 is TGTGCCAGCAGTTACCCTTTAAGCGGGGGGGCCGCGGAGACCCAGTACTTC.

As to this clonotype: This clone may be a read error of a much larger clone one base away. CDR3 sequence reads: CASGLTGMYHEQYF. In DNA form, the CDR3 reads TGCGCCAGCGGCCTGACAGGGATGTACCACGAGCAGTACTTC. This chain connects TRBV5-1 to TRBJ2-7, with TRBD1 matching 7 bases. V gave up 7 bases and J gave up 5 bases; unmatched junction bases: 12. There are 14 residues in the CDR3. The germline gives CDR1 SGHRS, CDR2 YFSETQ.

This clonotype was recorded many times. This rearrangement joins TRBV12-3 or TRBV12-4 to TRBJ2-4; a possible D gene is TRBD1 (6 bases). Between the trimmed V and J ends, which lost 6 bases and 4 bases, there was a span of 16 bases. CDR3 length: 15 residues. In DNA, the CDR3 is TGTGCCAGCAGCCCAACAGGGTTTCTAAAAAACATTCAGTACTTC. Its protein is CASSPTGFLKNIQYF.

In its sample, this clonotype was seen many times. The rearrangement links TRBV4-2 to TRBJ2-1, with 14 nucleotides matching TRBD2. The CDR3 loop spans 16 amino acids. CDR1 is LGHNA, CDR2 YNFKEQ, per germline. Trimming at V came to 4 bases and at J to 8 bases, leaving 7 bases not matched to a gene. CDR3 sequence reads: CASSRYGTSGGDEQFF. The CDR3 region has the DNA TGTGCCAGCAGCCGATATGGGACTAGCGGGGGTGATGAGCAGTTCTTC.

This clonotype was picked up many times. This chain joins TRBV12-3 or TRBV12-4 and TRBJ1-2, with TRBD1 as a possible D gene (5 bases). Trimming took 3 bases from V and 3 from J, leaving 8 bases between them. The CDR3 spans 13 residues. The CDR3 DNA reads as TGTGCCAGCAGTTTGAGCAGGGACTATGGCTACACCTTC. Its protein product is CASSLSRDYGYTF.

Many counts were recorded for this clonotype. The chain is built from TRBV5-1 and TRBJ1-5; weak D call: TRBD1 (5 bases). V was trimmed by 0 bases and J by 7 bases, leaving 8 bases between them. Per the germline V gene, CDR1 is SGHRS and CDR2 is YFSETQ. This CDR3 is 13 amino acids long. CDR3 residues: CASSLAGQQPQHF. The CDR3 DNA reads TGCGCCAGCAGCTTGGCGGGGCAACAGCCCCAGCATTTT.

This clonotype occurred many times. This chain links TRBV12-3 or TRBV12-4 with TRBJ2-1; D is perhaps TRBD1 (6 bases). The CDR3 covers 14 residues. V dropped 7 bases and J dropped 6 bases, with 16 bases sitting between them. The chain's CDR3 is CASNNGDTTNEQFF. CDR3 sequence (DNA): TGTGCCAGCAATAACGGGGACACGACCAATGAGCAGTTCTTC.

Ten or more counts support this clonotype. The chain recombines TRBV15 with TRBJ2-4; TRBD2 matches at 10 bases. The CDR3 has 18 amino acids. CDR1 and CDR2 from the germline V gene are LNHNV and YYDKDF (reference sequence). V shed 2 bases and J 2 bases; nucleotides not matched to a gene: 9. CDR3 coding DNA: TGTGCCACCAGCAGAATCATCGCTAGCGGGGGAACCAAAAACATTCAGTACTTC. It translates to CATSRIIASGGTKNIQYF.

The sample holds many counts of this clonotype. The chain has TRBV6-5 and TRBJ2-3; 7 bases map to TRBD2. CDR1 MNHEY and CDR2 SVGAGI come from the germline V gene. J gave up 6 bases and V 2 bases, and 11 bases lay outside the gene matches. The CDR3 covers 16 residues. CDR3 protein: CASSYGHSGGTDTQYF. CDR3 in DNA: TGTGCCAGCAGTTACGGGCACTCCGGGGGGACGGATACGCAGTATTTT.

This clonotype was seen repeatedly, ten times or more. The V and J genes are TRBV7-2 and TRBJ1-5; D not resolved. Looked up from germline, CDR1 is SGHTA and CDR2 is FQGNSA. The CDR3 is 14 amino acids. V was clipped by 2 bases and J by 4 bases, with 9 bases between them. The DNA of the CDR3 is TGTGCCAGCAGCTTATGGCCGGAAAATCAGCCCCAGCATTTT. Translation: CASSLWPENQPQHF.

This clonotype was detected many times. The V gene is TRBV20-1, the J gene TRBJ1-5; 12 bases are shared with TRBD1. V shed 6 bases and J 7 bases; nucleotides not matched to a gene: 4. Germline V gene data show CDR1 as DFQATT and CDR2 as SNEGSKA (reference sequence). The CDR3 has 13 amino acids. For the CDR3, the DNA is TGCAGTGCGGGGACAGGGGGCGCGCAGCCCCAGCATTTT. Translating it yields CSAGTGGAQPQHF.

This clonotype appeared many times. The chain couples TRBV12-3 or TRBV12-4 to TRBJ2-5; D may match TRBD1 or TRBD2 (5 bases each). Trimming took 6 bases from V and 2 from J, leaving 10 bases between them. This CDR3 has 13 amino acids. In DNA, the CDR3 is TGTGCCAGCAGCCAGGGAGATCAAGAGACCCAGTACTTC. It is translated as CASSQGDQETQYF.

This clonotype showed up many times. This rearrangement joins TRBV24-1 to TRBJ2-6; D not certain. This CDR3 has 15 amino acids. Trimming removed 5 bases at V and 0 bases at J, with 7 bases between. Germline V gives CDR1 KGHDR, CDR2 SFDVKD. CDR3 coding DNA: TGTGCCACCAGTGCTTCGGCCTCTGGGGCCAACGTCCTGACTTTC. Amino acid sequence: CATSASASGANVLTF.

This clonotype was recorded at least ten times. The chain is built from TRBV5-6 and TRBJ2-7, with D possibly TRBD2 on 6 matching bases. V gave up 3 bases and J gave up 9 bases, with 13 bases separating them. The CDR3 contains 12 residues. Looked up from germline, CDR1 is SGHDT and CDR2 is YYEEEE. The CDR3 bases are TGTGCCAGCAGCTCGGGGACTCAGCGGCAGTACGTC. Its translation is CASSSGTQRQYV.

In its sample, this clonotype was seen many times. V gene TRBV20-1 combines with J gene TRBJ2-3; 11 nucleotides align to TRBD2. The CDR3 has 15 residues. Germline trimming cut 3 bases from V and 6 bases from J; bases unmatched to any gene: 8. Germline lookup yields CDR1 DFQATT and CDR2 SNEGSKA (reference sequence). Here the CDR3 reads CSASPLAGGDDTQYF. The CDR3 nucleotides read TGCAGTGCTAGTCCGCTAGCGGGGGGAGATGATACGCAGTATTTT.

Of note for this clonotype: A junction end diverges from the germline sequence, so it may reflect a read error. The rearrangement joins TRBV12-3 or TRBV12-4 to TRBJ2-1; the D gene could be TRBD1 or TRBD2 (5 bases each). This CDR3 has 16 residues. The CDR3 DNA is TGTGCCGGCAGTCCCCCCAGGGCTAGCCCAAACAATGAGCAGTTCTTC. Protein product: CAGSPPRASPNNEQFF.

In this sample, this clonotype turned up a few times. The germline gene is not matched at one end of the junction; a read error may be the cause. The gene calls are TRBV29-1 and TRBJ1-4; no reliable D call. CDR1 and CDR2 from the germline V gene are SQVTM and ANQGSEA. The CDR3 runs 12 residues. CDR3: CSVEDPTRALNF. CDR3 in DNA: TGCAGCGTTGAAGATCCTACGCGGGCCCTAAATTTT.

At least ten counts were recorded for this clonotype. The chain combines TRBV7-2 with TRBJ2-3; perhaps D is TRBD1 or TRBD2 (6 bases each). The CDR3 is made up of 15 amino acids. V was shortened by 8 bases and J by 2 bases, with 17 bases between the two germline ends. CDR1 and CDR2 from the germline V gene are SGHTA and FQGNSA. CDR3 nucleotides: TGTGCCAGCTCCAAGGGGGGCCTAACCACAGATACGCAGTATTTT. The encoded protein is CASSKGGLTTDTQYF.

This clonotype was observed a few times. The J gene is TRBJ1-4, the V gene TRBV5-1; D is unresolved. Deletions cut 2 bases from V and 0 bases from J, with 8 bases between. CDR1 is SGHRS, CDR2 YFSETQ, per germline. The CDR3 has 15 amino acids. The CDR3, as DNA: TGCGCCAGCAGCTTCTCACCCGCAACTAATGAAAAACTGTTTTTT. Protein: CASSFSPATNEKLFF.

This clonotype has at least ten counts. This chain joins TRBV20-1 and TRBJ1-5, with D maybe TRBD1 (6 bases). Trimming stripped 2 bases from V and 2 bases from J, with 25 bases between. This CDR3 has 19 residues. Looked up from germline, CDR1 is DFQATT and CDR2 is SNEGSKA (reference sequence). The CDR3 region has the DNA TGCAGTGCTAGATTCGTCGGCAGGGGTTCATCGGTAGGCAATCAGCCCCAGCATTTT. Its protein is CSARFVGRGSSVGNQPQHF.

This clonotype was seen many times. CDR3 nucleotide sequence: TGCGCCAGCAGCTTCCGACAGGGATTGAACACTGAAGCTTTCTTT. Protein: CASSFRQGLNTEAFF. The chain employs TRBV5-1 and TRBJ1-1; 7 bases map to TRBD1. CDR1 is SGHRS and CDR2 is YFSETQ in the germline V gene. The V gene end was trimmed by 2 bases and the J gene end by 0 bases; junction bases not matched to a gene: 4. The CDR3 contains 15 residues.